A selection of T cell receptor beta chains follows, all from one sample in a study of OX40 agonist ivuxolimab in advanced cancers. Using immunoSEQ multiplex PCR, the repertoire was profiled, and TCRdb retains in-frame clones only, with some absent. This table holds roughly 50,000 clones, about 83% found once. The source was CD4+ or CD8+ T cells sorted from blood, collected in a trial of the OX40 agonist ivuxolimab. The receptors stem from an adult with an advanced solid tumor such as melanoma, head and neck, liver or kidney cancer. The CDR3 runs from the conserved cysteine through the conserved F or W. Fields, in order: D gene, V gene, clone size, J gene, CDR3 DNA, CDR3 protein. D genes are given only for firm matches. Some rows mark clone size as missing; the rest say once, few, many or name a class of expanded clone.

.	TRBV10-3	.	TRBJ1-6	TGTGCCATCTTCTGGACAGCCGGGGATTCACCCCTCCACTTT	CAIFWTAGDSPLHF
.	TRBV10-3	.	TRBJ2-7	TGTGCCATCAGTGATTTGGACGGACTGTACGCATCCTACGAGCAGTACTTC	CAISDLDGLYASYEQYF
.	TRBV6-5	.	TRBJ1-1	TGTGCCAGCAGTTACTCCTGGATGAACACTGAAGCTTTCTTT	CASSYSWMNTEAFF
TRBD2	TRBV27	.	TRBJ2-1	TGTGCCAGCAGTCCCCCGGGACTAGCGGCAGCCTACAATGAGCAGTTCTTC	CASSPPGLAAAYNEQFF
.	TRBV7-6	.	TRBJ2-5	TGTGCCAGCAGCCATAAGTGGCCCTACCCAGAGACCCAGTACTTC	CASSHKWPYPETQYF
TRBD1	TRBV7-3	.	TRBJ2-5	TGTGCCAGCAGCTTAACGACAGGGGGCAAGGAGACCCAGTACTTC	CASSLTTGGKETQYF
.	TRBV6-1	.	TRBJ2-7	TGTGCCAGCAGGGACTCCTACGAGCAGTACTTC	CASRDSYEQYF
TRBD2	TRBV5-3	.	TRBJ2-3	TGTGCCAGAAGCTTGACTAGCGGGGGACCGCCGACCACAGATACGCAGTATTTT	CARSLTSGGPPTTDTQYF
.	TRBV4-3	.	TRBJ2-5	TGCGCCAGCAGCCAAGTCTACAGGGATGAGACCCAGTACTTC	CASSQVYRDETQYF
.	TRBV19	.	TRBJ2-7	TGTGCCAGTAGTATTAATGCCGAGCAGTACTTC	CASSINAEQYF
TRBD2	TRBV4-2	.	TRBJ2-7	TGTGCCAGCAGCCAGAGACTAGCGGCCCCGTGGGGGTACGAGCAGTACTTC	CASSQRLAAPWGYEQYF
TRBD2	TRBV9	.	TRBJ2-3	TGTGCCAGCAGCGTAGCTCTCACACTAGCGGGGACAGATACGCAGTATTTT	CASSVALTLAGTDTQYF
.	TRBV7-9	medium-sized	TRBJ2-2	TGTGCCAGCAGTCGTCTTACAGGGACCGGGGAGCTGTTTTTT	CASSRLTGTGELFF
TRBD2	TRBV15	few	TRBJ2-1	TGTGCCACCAGCAGAGTGGGCGGGAGTAGTCCCTTTCTCAATGAGCAGTTCTTC	CATSRVGGSSPFLNEQFF
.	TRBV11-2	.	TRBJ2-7	TGTGCCAGCAGCTTACTCGCCTACGAGCAGTACTTC	CASSLLAYEQYF
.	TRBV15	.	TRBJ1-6	TGTGCCACCAGCAGAGATGGGAACAATTCACCCCTCCACTTT	CATSRDGNNSPLHF
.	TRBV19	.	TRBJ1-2	TGTGCCAGTAGTATAGTGAAGTTGTCGGGCTATGGCTACACCTTC	CASSIVKLSGYGYTF